A single sample gave rise to the 28 T cell receptor beta chains below, sequenced in a study of cytomegalovirus exposure and HLA in healthy donors. PCR employed 60 Vbeta and 13 Jbeta primers. Profiling relied on immunoSEQ multiplex PCR, and the TCRdb table lists in-frame clones only, not all of them. The table lists around 130,000 clones, approximately 67% of them singletons, with roughly 1.4% in the top ten. Sequenced material: PBMCs. These receptors all stem from a man younger than 35 in good health and CMV-seronegative.

The chain joins TRBV5-1 to TRBJ1-2; D call uncertain. Trimming cost V 0 bases and J 4 bases, with 10 bases left between them. The CDR3 has 14 residues. Germline V gene data show CDR1 as SGHRS and CDR2 as YFSETQ. DNA of the CDR3: TGCGCCAGCAGCTTGGCCAGTAACGCCTATGGCTACACCTTC. It is translated as CASSLASNAYGYTF.

This clone was counted between two and nine times. V usage is TRBV28 and J usage is TRBJ2-5; D may be TRBD1 (6 bases). There are 13 residues in the CDR3. CDR1 is MDHEN, CDR2 SYDVKM, per germline. V dropped 6 bases and J dropped 3 bases, with 11 bases sitting between them. CDR3 loop: CASSSSGEETQYF. CDR3 sequence (DNA): TGTGCCAGCAGCAGTTCAGGGGAAGAGACCCAGTACTTC.

V is TRBV10-2 and J is TRBJ1-2; 10 bases map to TRBD1. The CDR3 has 11 residues. Germline values: CDR1 WSHSY, CDR2 SAAADI. The V and J ends lost 11 bases and 6 bases, in that order; junction bases with no gene match: 3. CDR3 residues: CAAGQGNGYTF. For the CDR3, the DNA is TGCGCCGCGGGACAGGGGAATGGCTACACCTTC.

Concerning this clone: The junction does not match germline at one end; this may be a read error. This chain links TRBV30 with TRBJ2-7, with 10 nucleotides matching TRBD2. Germline lookup yields CDR1 GTSNPN and CDR2 SVGIG (reference sequence). This CDR3 has 15 residues. CDR3 sequence: CPWRSRTSGGLEQYF. CDR3 coding DNA: TGTCCCTGGAGGTCTAGGACTAGCGGTGGTCTTGAGCAGTACTTC.

J is TRBJ2-3 and V is TRBV29-1; D gene unclear. Germline V gene sequence: CDR1 SQVTM, CDR2 ANQGSEA. V was pared by 7 bases and J by 0 bases, with 5 bases between. The CDR3 length is 11 residues. CDR3 bases: TGCAGCGCGAGAAGCACAGATACGCAGTATTTT. Residues: CSARSTDTQYF.

This clone has just a few counts. This chain joins TRBV19 and TRBJ1-3; perhaps TRBD1 as D (5 bases). The CDR3 sequence is 14 residues long. The V end was cut by 7 bases, the J end by 2 bases, with 12 bases between. Looked up from germline, CDR1 is LNHDA and CDR2 is SQIVND (reference sequence). DNA for the CDR3: TGTGCCAGTATCGAAGGAGGGGCTGGAAACACCATATATTTT. It yields the protein CASIEGGAGNTIYF.

The J gene is TRBJ2-3, the V gene TRBV2, with TRBD1 identical over 9 bases. The CDR3 sequence is 16 residues long. Germline V gene sequence: CDR1 SNHLY, CDR2 FYNNEI. V trimming: 8 bases; J trimming: 3 bases; junction bases outside the gene matches: 12. CDR3 DNA: TGTGCCAGCCCCAAACTATCGGGACAGGGAACAGATACGCAGTATTTT. Translation gives CASPKLSGQGTDTQYF. Variable domain in full (rest from reference TRBV2 and TRBJ2-3): EPEVTQTPSHQVTQMGQEVILRCVPISNHLYFYWYRQILGQKVEFLVSFYNNEISEKSEIFDDQFSVERPDGSNFTLKIRSTKLEDSAMYFCASPKLSGQGTDTQYFGPGTRLTVL.

This chain links TRBV5-4 with TRBJ2-7; TRBD1 agrees at 8 bases. Germline V gene lookup returns CDR1 SGHNT and CDR2 YYREEE (reference sequence). The CDR3 extends over 12 amino acids. The junction had 1 base not matched to a gene; V was cut back by 3 bases and J by 5 bases. The CDR3 DNA follows: TGTGCCAGCAGCTCGGACAGGGACGAGCAGTACTTC. Amino acid sequence: CASSSDRDEQYF.

This chain joins TRBV21-1 and TRBJ2-5; TRBD1, the table's D call, lacks a check against the DNA. TRBV21-1 is assigned pseudogene status. The CDR3 extends over 14 amino acids. The CDR3 region has the DNA TGTGCCAGCAGCAAAGTACAGGAGCAAGAGACCCAGTACTTC. Its translation is CASSKVQEQETQYF.

The chain uses TRBV6-5 and TRBJ2-3, with 7 bases lining up with TRBD1. V trimming: 6 bases; J trimming: 5 bases; junction bases outside the gene matches: 11. The CDR3 runs 15 residues. The germline CDR1 and CDR2 sequences are MNHEY and SVGAGI. DNA of the CDR3: TGTGCCAGCAGGCGACGGGGACAGCTTAAAGATACGCAGTATTTT. Translation gives CASRRRGQLKDTQYF.

This clone was counted once. The rearrangement joins TRBV7-3 to TRBJ2-6, with TRBD1 matching over 9 bases. V shed 2 bases, J shed 4 bases, and the junction held 3 bases outside the gene matches. Germline V CDR1 and CDR2: SGHTA, FQGTGA. This CDR3 contains 16 residues. For the CDR3, the DNA is TGTGCCAGCAGCTTAGGAGGGACAGGGGGGGCCAACGTCCTGACTTTC. Encoded protein: CASSLGGTGGANVLTF.

The genes are TRBV5-6 and TRBJ2-5; the D gene is possibly TRBD2 (5 bases). Deletions cut 2 bases from V and 0 bases from J, with 8 bases between. CDR3 length equals 14 residues. The germline CDR1 and CDR2 sequences are SGHDT and YYEEEE. The CDR3 coding sequence is TGTGCCAGCAGCTTCTCCGGGAACCAAGAGACCCAGTACTTC. Its protein is CASSFSGNQETQYF. Filled out from reference TRBV5-6 and TRBJ2-5, the complete variable domain reads DAGVTQSPTHLIKTRGQQVTLRCSPKSGHDTVSWYQQALGQGPQFIFQYYEEEERQRGNFPDRFSGHQFPNYSSELNVNALLLGDSALYLCASSFSGNQETQYFGPGTRLLVL.

The genes are TRBV28 and TRBJ2-7; 8 bases align to TRBD2. CDR1 MDHEN and CDR2 SYDVKM come from the germline V gene. The CDR3 contains 18 residues. The V and J ends lost 4 bases and 0 bases, in that order; junction bases with no gene match: 14. CDR3 in DNA: TGTGCCAGCAGTTCTCGCACCCTCCCTAGCGGGCCCTCCTACGAGCAGTACTTC. This codes for CASSSRTLPSGPSYEQYF.

In its sample, this clone was seen once. CDR3 sequence reads: CASSLGLDSSSGNTIYF. CDR3 DNA sequence: TGTGCCAGCAGCTTAGGCTTAGACAGCTCGTCTGGAAACACCATATATTTT. V and J are TRBV13 and TRBJ1-3; TRBD1 is a possible D gene (5 bases). The CDR3 has 17 residues. Germline-derived CDR1 and CDR2 are PRHDT and FYEKMQ (reference sequence). V was trimmed by 0 bases and J by 1 base, leaving 13 bases between them.

The V gene is TRBV10-3, the J gene TRBJ2-7, with unresolved D. The V end was cut by 5 bases, the J end by 3 bases, with 14 bases between. The CDR3 consists of 14 residues. Germline CDR1 reads ENHRY; CDR2 reads SYGVKD. The CDR3 nucleotides read TGTGCCATCAGTCCTGACTCGCGCGACTACGAGCAGTACTTC. Amino acids: CAISPDSRDYEQYF.

This clone occurred a few times. The V gene is TRBV2, the J gene TRBJ2-7; 9 nucleotides line up with TRBD2. Germline lookup yields CDR1 SNHLY and CDR2 FYNNEI. V dropped 7 bases and J dropped 0; count of bases not matched to a gene: 7. This CDR3 is built from 15 residues. The CDR3 loop reads CASMLTSGVSYEQYF. CDR3 nucleotides: TGTGCCAGCATGTTGACTAGCGGCGTCTCCTACGAGCAGTACTTC.

The V call is TRBV2, the J call TRBJ2-2; a possible D gene is TRBD1 (6 bases). The CDR3 contains 15 residues. Per germline, CDR1 SNHLY and CDR2 FYNNEI. Trimming pared 3 bases from V and 4 bases from J, leaving 12 bases between. The CDR3, as DNA: TGTGCCAGCAGTGAGTCCAGGGGTGGCACCGGGGAGCTGTTTTTT. Translation gives CASSESRGGTGELFF.

J is TRBJ2-2 and V is TRBV15; unclear D gene. The CDR3 consists of 15 residues. Germline V lookup: CDR1 LNHNV, CDR2 YYDKDF (reference sequence). V shed 0 bases and J shed 1 base, with 6 bases lying between them. The chain's CDR3 is CATSRDVQNTGELFF. The CDR3 coding sequence is TGTGCCACCAGCAGAGATGTACAGAACACCGGGGAGCTGTTTTTT.

The V and J genes are TRBV6-1 and TRBJ1-2, with D unclear. Germline CDR1 reads MNHNS; CDR2 reads SASEGT. The V and J ends lost 4 bases and 3 bases respectively, with 6 bases between them. The length of the CDR3 is 12 residues. As DNA, the CDR3 is TGTGCCAGCAGTGTCGACTACTATGGCTACACCTTC. Translation gives CASSVDYYGYTF.

The J gene is TRBJ2-5, the V gene TRBV7-9; 7 bases map to TRBD1. Germline V gene lookup returns CDR1 SEHNR and CDR2 FQNEAQ (reference sequence). Trimming cost V 5 bases and J 2 bases; bases outside gene matches: 5. The CDR3 runs to 14 residues. The CDR3 region is CASSLGGQQETQYF. The CDR3 DNA reads as TGTGCCAGCAGCCTAGGGGGACAGCAAGAGACCCAGTACTTC.

The J gene is TRBJ2-5, the V gene TRBV7-2; D remains ambiguous. V was clipped by 3 bases and J by 5 bases, with 4 bases between them. CDR3 length equals 11 residues. The V gene's germline CDR1 is SGHTA and CDR2 FQGNSA. The CDR3 nucleotides read TGTGCCAGCAGCTTTTCGGAGACCCAGTACTTC. It is translated as CASSFSETQYF.

The CDR3 here is CAWSEYGRRDETQYF. The CDR3 DNA follows: TGTGCCTGGAGTGAGTATGGGAGAAGAGATGAGACCCAGTACTTC. J is TRBJ2-5 and V is TRBV30; tentatively, D is TRBD2 (5 bases). The CDR3 length is 15 residues. From germline, CDR1 is GTSNPN and CDR2 SVGIG (reference sequence). Trimming shortened V by 1 base and J by 5 bases, and 17 bases separated the two germline ends.

CDR3 sequence (DNA): TGTGCCAGCAGCCGGGGACTCCTTACCTACAATGAGCAGTTCTTC. This encodes CASSRGLLTYNEQFF. The chain uses TRBV5-8 and TRBJ2-1; TRBD2 might be the D (6 bases). Trimming took off 4 bases at V and 2 bases at J, with 13 bases between the two ends. The CDR3 consists of 15 residues. In germline, CDR1 is SGHTS, CDR2 YDEGEE.

The chain recombines TRBV7-8 with TRBJ2-7; 12 bases are a match to TRBD1. Per germline, CDR1 SGHVS and CDR2 FQNEAQ. The junction had 6 bases not matched to a gene; V was cut back by 5 bases and J by 4 bases. This CDR3 comprises 15 residues. CDR3 coding DNA: TGTGCCAGCAGCCACCGGGACAGGGGGCCGTACGAGCAGTACTTC. Protein product: CASSHRDRGPYEQYF.

The chain has TRBV6-1 and TRBJ1-5; D not certain. Trimming took 2 bases from V and 1 from J, leaving 12 bases between them. The V gene's germline CDR1 is MNHNS and CDR2 SASEGT. This CDR3 region has 16 residues. The CDR3 sequence is CASSEFGVRSNQPQHF. Here the CDR3 DNA reads TGTGCCAGCAGTGAATTCGGGGTGAGGAGCAATCAGCCCCAGCATTTT.

This chain links TRBV6-5 with TRBJ2-7; 8 nucleotides agree with TRBD2. The CDR3 runs 16 residues. Germline CDR1 MNHEY, CDR2 SVGAGI. J was trimmed by 2 bases and V by 4 bases; bases with no gene match: 10. CDR3: CASSFITREGTYEQYF. The CDR3 nucleotides are TGTGCCAGCAGTTTCATTACTCGGGAGGGGACCTACGAGCAGTACTTC.

The chain joins TRBV19 to TRBJ2-7; TRBD2 aligns across 10 bases. The germline gives CDR1 LNHDA, CDR2 SQIVND (reference sequence). The CDR3 extends over 13 amino acids. Trimming took 8 bases from V and 1 from J; bases not matched to a gene: 2. The CDR3 sequence is CASGSGRSYEQYF. The CDR3 bases are TGTGCCAGTGGTAGCGGGAGGTCCTACGAGCAGTACTTC.

This clone was detected only once. The chain carries TRBV27 and TRBJ1-1; no clear D. The CDR3 is 15 amino acids. Germline V lookup: CDR1 MNHEY, CDR2 SMNVEV (reference sequence). Trimming stripped 2 bases from V and 5 bases from J, with 15 bases between. The CDR3 bases are TGTGCCAGCAGTTTAGAACCGGCCGGGTGGACTGAAGCTTTCTTT. Translated, it gives CASSLEPAGWTEAFF.